Below, 17 T cell receptor beta chains from the same sample are listed, as sequenced in a study of blood T cell repertoires in COVID-19. The protocol was immunoSEQ multiplex PCR, while the TCRdb copy is restricted to in-frame clones and leaves out a portion. The data show tens of thousands of clones, 65% to 85% seen once. The specimen was peripheral blood. All receptors come from a man older than 75 with active or convalescent COVID-19.

This chain connects TRBV13 to TRBJ1-1, with D uncertain. This CDR3 is built from 13 residues. CDR1 and CDR2 (germline): PRHDT, FYEKMQ (reference sequence). V was cut by 5 bases and J by 7 bases, with 14 bases left in between. CDR3 in amino acids: CASSSRVSFEAFF. The CDR3 bases are TGTGCCAGCAGCAGCCGGGTTTCATTTGAAGCTTTCTTT.

The chain combines TRBV5-1 with TRBJ1-4; D remains unclear. The CDR3 is made up of 15 amino acids. Trimming cost V 0 bases and J 8 bases, with 14 bases left between them. The germline V gene has CDR1 SGHRS and CDR2 YFSETQ. CDR3 DNA: TGCGCCAGCAGCTTGGAGTATGGACTGTGGGAAAAACTGTTTTTT. Residues: CASSLEYGLWEKLFF.

J is TRBJ1-6 and V is TRBV3-1 (or the pseudogene TRBV3-2); D gene unclear. Per germline, CDR1 LGHDT and CDR2 YNNKEL (reference sequence). The V and J ends lost 0 bases and 11 bases respectively, with 20 bases between them. The CDR3 loop spans 17 amino acids. The CDR3 region is CASSQDRRARPGTPLHF. CDR3 bases: TGTGCCAGCAGCCAAGATCGGCGCGCCAGGCCAGGAACACCCCTCCACTTT.

V is TRBV6-5 and J is TRBJ2-5, with TRBD1 identical over 8 bases. Germline assignment: CDR1 MNHEY and CDR2 SVGAGI. The J segment lost 5 bases and the V segment lost 6 bases, leaving 11 bases of the junction unmatched. The CDR3 has 15 residues. The CDR3: CASRTNRGVGETQYF. The CDR3 region has the DNA TGTGCCAGCAGGACTAACAGGGGGGTCGGGGAGACCCAGTACTTC.

This sequence joins TRBV6-2 or TRBV6-3 and TRBJ1-1, with a possible D match to TRBD1 (5 bases). Trimming cost V 4 bases and J 7 bases, with 10 bases left between them. The CDR3 runs 12 residues. Germline values: CDR1 MNHEY, CDR2 SVGEGT. This chain's CDR3 is CASSSHRFEAFF. The CDR3 nucleotides are TGTGCCAGCAGTTCCCACAGGTTTGAAGCTTTCTTT.

The gene calls are TRBV12-3 or TRBV12-4 and TRBJ1-1; D is possibly TRBD1 (6 bases). The ends were cut back, 7 bases at V and 10 bases at J, with 19 bases in the middle. This CDR3 comprises 13 residues. CDR3 coding DNA: TGTGCCAGCAAGCTACAGGGTTTTTTGTCAGCTTTCTTT. It yields the protein CASKLQGFLSAFF.

This clone appeared a few times. The rearrangement uses TRBV3-1 (or the pseudogene TRBV3-2) and TRBJ1-1; TRBD1 is a possible D gene (5 bases). V shed 4 bases and J shed 6 bases, with 9 bases lying between them. The CDR3 has 12 residues. Germline V gene data show CDR1 as LGHDT and CDR2 as YNNKEL (reference sequence). The CDR3 DNA reads TGTGCCAGCAGCCCAGGGATCTCTGAAGCTTTCTTT. It codes for CASSPGISEAFF.

This rearrangement joins TRBV6-1 to TRBJ1-1; 11 bases line up with TRBD1. V was pared by 4 bases and J by 1 base, with 5 bases of the junction left unmatched. The CDR3 is made up of 16 amino acids. Germline CDR1 MNHNS, CDR2 SASEGT. Here the CDR3 reads CASSAGTGGANTEAFF. The DNA for the CDR3 is TGTGCCAGCAGTGCGGGGACAGGGGGTGCGAACACTGAAGCTTTCTTT.

The rearrangement links TRBV12-3 or TRBV12-4 to TRBJ2-2; TRBD1 aligns across 7 bases. Trimming removed 5 bases from V and 4 bases from J; junction bases left unmatched: 1. This CDR3 comprises 13 residues. The CDR3 nucleotides read TGTGCCAGCAGTGACAGGGTCACCGGGGAGCTGTTTTTT. Residues: CASSDRVTGELFF.

This clone was found a few times. The chain combines TRBV2 with TRBJ1-6, with a tentative D call TRBD1 (5 bases). Trimming left V 6 bases short and J 11 bases short, with 17 bases between. The V gene's germline CDR1 is SNHLY and CDR2 FYNNEI. This CDR3 has 14 residues. The CDR3 region is CASSRGGDRTPLHF. For the CDR3, the DNA is TGTGCCAGCAGCCGCGGGGGGGACCGGACACCCCTCCACTTT.

This clone was picked up one time. The chain joins TRBV5-4 to TRBJ1-3; D may be TRBD1 (5 bases). The V and J ends lost 5 bases and 2 bases respectively, with 14 bases between them. CDR3 length: 15 amino acids. Germline-derived CDR1 and CDR2 are SGHNT and YYREEE (reference sequence). The CDR3 bases are TGTGCCAGCAGTCGAGACAGTGCAACTGGAAACACCATATATTTT. Translation: CASSRDSATGNTIYF.

The chain uses TRBV7-2 and TRBJ2-6, with no clear D. Trimming cost V 7 bases and J 0 bases, with 7 bases left between them. Germline CDR1 is SGHTA and CDR2 is FQGNSA. This CDR3 region has 14 residues. The CDR3 nucleotides are TGTGCCAGCATCCGCGTCTCTGGGGCCAACGTCCTGACTTTC. Translation gives CASIRVSGANVLTF.

The rearrangement links TRBV5-4 to TRBJ2-3, with 9 nucleotides matching TRBD2. Germline V gene sequence: CDR1 SGHNT, CDR2 YYREEE (reference sequence). V shed 1 base and J 3 bases; nucleotides not matched to a gene: 6. The length of the CDR3 is 16 residues. CDR3 nucleotide sequence: TGTGCCAGCAGCTTGCGTTTAGCGGGAGTTACAGATACGCAGTATTTT. Translation: CASSLRLAGVTDTQYF.

J is TRBJ2-3 and V is TRBV25-1; TRBD1 matches 10 bases. Germline-derived CDR1 and CDR2 are MGHDK and SYGVNS. CDR3 size: 13 residues. J gave up 3 bases and V 9 bases, and 3 bases lay outside the gene matches. The CDR3: CASGGQGTDTQYF. The CDR3 DNA follows: TGTGCCAGTGGGGGACAGGGGACAGATACGCAGTATTTT.

The V and J genes are TRBV12-5 and TRBJ2-7, with D possibly TRBD2 on 7 matching bases. Trimming pared 6 bases from V and 0 bases from J, leaving 24 bases between. The length of the CDR3 is 18 residues. From germline, CDR1 is LGHNT and CDR2 FRNRAP. The chain's CDR3 is CASGSDRGGGLSSYEQYF. DNA for the CDR3: TGTGCTAGTGGCTCTGATCGCGGGGGCGGGCTAAGCTCCTACGAGCAGTACTTC.

A single count supports this clone. V is TRBV7-2 and J is TRBJ2-4, with D tentatively TRBD1 (5 bases). This CDR3 has 15 amino acids. Trimming removed 2 bases at V and 6 bases at J, with 14 bases between. Germline CDR1 SGHTA, CDR2 FQGNSA. The CDR3 region has the DNA TGTGCCAGCAGCTTAACTCCAGGGCTAGTAAACATTCAGTACTTC. Translated: CASSLTPGLVNIQYF.

This clone turned up a few times. The J gene is TRBJ2-7, the V gene TRBV6-5; 7 bases line up with TRBD1. Germline CDR1 is MNHEY and CDR2 is SVGAGI. J gave up 1 base and V 0 bases, and 3 bases lay outside the gene matches. This CDR3 spans 15 amino acids. CDR3 sequence: CASSYSNRGSYEQYF. DNA for the CDR3: TGTGCCAGCAGTTACTCGAACAGGGGATCCTACGAGCAGTACTTC.